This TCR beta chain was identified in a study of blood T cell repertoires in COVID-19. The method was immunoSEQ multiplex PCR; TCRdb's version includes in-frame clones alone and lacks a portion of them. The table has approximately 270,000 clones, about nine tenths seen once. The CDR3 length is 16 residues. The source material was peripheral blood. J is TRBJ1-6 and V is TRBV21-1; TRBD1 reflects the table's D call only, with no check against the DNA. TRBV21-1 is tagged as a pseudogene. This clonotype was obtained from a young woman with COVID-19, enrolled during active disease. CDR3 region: CASSAPTGQYNSPLHF. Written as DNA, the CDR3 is TGTGCCAGCAGCGCCCCTACGGGACAGTATAATTCACCCCTCCACTTT.